The 19 T cell receptor beta chains in this list originate from one sample, sequenced in a study of molecular identifiers for immune sequencing clone quantification. TCRdb redid the calling of the PCR reads with MiXCR, one entry per CDR3 protein. Of about 330,000 distinct CDR3 sequences in the sample, roughly a quarter were seen once. The specimen was naive CD8+ T cells from blood, with Jurkat cell RNA spiked in. Subset reported: FACS-sorted CD8+CD4-CCR7+CD45RA+ naive T cells. The receptors derive from a human donor in good health. Some libraries in this study had Jurkat cell RNA spiked in.

This clonotype came up many times. The rearrangement uses TRBV7-9 and TRBJ1-1; D is ambiguous. Trimming stripped 0 bases from V and 7 bases from J, with 9 bases between. Germline CDR1 and CDR2: SEHNR and FQNEAQ (reference sequence). This CDR3 spans 13 amino acids. The CDR3 bases are TGTGCCAGCAGCTTAGCGGGTAGGGTTGAAGCTTTCTTT. Protein: CASSLAGRVEAFF.

With respect to this clonotype: A much larger clonotype is one base distant, so this may be a read error. This chain uses TRBV6-5 with TRBJ1-2; 8 nucleotides agree with TRBD1. The germline V gene has CDR1 MNHEY and CDR2 SVGAGI. This CDR3 spans 16 amino acids. CDR3 loop: CASSYWEAGGIYGYTF. DNA of the CDR3: TGTGCCAGCAGCTACTGGGAGGCAGGGGGCATCTATGGCTACACCTTC.

This clonotype occurred many times. V usage is TRBV7-2 and J usage is TRBJ1-2, with D perhaps matching TRBD1 (6 bases). Germline assignment: CDR1 SGHTA and CDR2 FQGNSA. This CDR3 is 14 amino acids long. V was cut by 1 base and J by 4 bases, with 10 bases left in between. Here the CDR3 DNA reads TGTGCCAGCAGCTTAGGGACAGCCATCTATGGCTACACCTTC. Translated, it gives CASSLGTAIYGYTF.

This clonotype was found a few times. The chain recombines TRBV29-1 with TRBJ2-3; 14 nucleotides agree with TRBD2. Per germline, CDR1 SQVTM and CDR2 ANQGSEA. This CDR3 has 21 amino acids. J lost 0 bases, V lost 3 bases, and 17 bases had no gene match. The chain's CDR3 is CSVDGQGPTSGRAESTDTQYF. Here the CDR3 DNA reads TGCAGCGTTGACGGTCAGGGACCGACTAGCGGGAGGGCCGAGAGCACAGATACGCAGTATTTT.

This clonotype was counted between two and nine times. Compared with germline, one end of the junction differs, possibly owing to a read error. The chain joins TRBV5-1 to TRBJ2-5; no reliable D call. CDR1 and CDR2 (germline): SGHRS, YFSETQ. The CDR3 covers 16 residues. CDR3 DNA sequence: TGCGCCGGCAGCTTAGTTGACACGAAAGGACAAGAGACCCAGTACTTC. Protein sequence: CAGSLVDTKGQETQYF. The whole variable domain, filled in from reference TRBV5-1 and TRBJ2-5, reads KAGVTQTPRYLIKTRGQQVTLSCSPISGHRSVSWYQQTPGQGLQFLFEYFSETQRNKGNFPGRFSGRQFSNSRSEMNVSTLELGDSALYLCAGSLVDTKGQETQYFGPGTRLLVL.

This clonotype was counted at least ten times. This sequence joins TRBV20-1 and TRBJ2-3, with TRBD1 matching over 9 bases. This CDR3 region has 16 residues. The V gene end was trimmed by 3 bases and the J gene end by 6 bases; junction bases not matched to a gene: 13. The V gene's germline CDR1 is DFQATT and CDR2 SNEGSKA (reference sequence). CDR3 loop: CSASLMDRGPTDTQYF. DNA for the CDR3: TGCAGTGCTAGTCTGATGGACAGGGGACCCACCGATACGCAGTATTTT.

With respect to this clonotype: As the CDR3 is not closed by the conserved phenylalanine or tryptophan, this likely results from a read error. The J gene is TRBJ1-1, the V gene TRBV3-1, with D possibly TRBD1 on 5 matching bases. Trimming removed 0 bases from V and 1 base from J, with 6 bases in between. Germline V gene sequence: CDR1 LGHDT, CDR2 YNNKEL (reference sequence). The CDR3 length is 14 residues. This CDR3 is CASSQDGGNTEAFL. CDR3 nucleotide sequence: TGTGCCAGCAGCCAAGATGGGGGGAACACTGAAGCTTTCCTT.

On this clonotype: Its ends do not fully match the called genes, so a read error is possible. The chain links TRBV9 to TRBJ2-5; D uncertain. The germline gives CDR1 SGDLS, CDR2 YYNGEE. The CDR3 extends over 13 amino acids. In DNA, the CDR3 is TGTGCCAGCAGCAAAAGGCAGCAAGAGACTCAGTACTTC. Translating it yields CASSKRQQETQYF.

Many counts were recorded for this clonotype. The rearrangement uses TRBV5-4 and TRBJ2-1; 10 bases are a match to TRBD2. CDR1 SGHNT and CDR2 YYREEE come from the germline V gene (reference sequence). The ends lost 3 bases at V and 4 bases at J; junction bases unmatched: 4. This CDR3 spans 15 amino acids. The CDR3 DNA reads TGTGCCAGCAGCTCAGGGACTAGCGATTACAATGAGCAGTTCTTC. Its protein product is CASSSGTSDYNEQFF. The entire variable domain, with the rest obtained from reference TRBV5-4 and TRBJ2-1, is as follows: ETGVTQSPTHLIKTRGQQVTLRCSSQSGHNTVSWYQQALGQGPQFIFQYYREEENGRGNFPPRFSGLQFPNYSSELNVNALELDDSALYLCASSSGTSDYNEQFFGPGTRLTVL.

This clonotype was recorded at least ten times. A much larger clone sits a single nucleotide away, making a read error possible. V is TRBV7-6 and J is TRBJ1-5; the D is unclear. The CDR3 extends over 13 amino acids. V lost 1 base, J lost 4 bases, and 5 bases lay in between. The germline V gene has CDR1 SGHVS and CDR2 FNYEAQ. The CDR3 DNA is TGTGCCAGCAGCTTAGAGGTGAATCAGCCCCAGCATTTT. It translates to CASSLEVNQPQHF. Full variable domain (rest looked up from reference TRBV7-6 and TRBJ1-5): GAGVSQSPRYKVTKRGQDVALRCDPISGHVSLYWYRQALGQGPEFLTYFNYEAQQDKSGLPNDRFSAERPEGSISTLTIQRTEQRDSAMYRCASSLEVNQPQHFGDGTRLSIL.

About this clonotype: This could be a read error, since a much larger clone is one nucleotide away. This chain uses TRBV6-2 or TRBV6-3 with TRBJ2-7; TRBD1 might be the D (6 bases). CDR3 length: 13 residues. Trimming left V 5 bases short and J 3 bases short, with 11 bases between. CDR1 is MNHEY, CDR2 SVGEGT, per germline. The CDR3 coding sequence is TGTGCCAGCAGTCCCGGGACATGCTACGAGCAGTACTTC. This codes for CASSPGTCYEQYF.

The table lists this clonotype with a few counts. The chain is built from TRBV7-9 and TRBJ1-1; no reliable D call. This CDR3 spans 15 amino acids. With 7 bases removed from V and 0 bases from J, the gap between germline ends came to 15 bases. From germline, CDR1 is SEHNR and CDR2 FQNEAQ (reference sequence). CDR3 sequence: CASTLEPSVNTEAFF. DNA for the CDR3: TGTGCCAGCACCTTGGAGCCCAGCGTGAACACTGAAGCTTTCTTT.

The rearrangement uses TRBV27 and TRBJ2-7; no definite D call. V was pared by 4 bases and J by 5 bases, with 9 bases between. The CDR3 runs 12 residues. Germline CDR1 and CDR2: MNHEY and SMNVEV (reference sequence). The CDR3 protein is CASSSLLHEQYF. The CDR3 nucleotides read TGTGCCAGCAGTTCGCTCCTCCACGAGCAGTACTTC.

This clonotype was detected many times. The chain employs TRBV4-1 and TRBJ2-7; maybe TRBD2 (5 bases). Germline CDR1 and CDR2: MGHRA and YSYEKL. The V end lost 1 base, the J end lost 1 base, and 11 bases lay between the germline ends. CDR3 length: 15 amino acids. The CDR3 loop is CASSQATGSSYEQYF. CDR3 DNA sequence: TGCGCCAGCAGCCAAGCTACGGGGAGTTCCTACGAGCAGTACTTC.

This clonotype has a handful of counts. This sequence joins TRBV27 and TRBJ2-7; a possible D gene is TRBD1 (5 bases). CDR1 is MNHEY and CDR2 is SMNVEV in the germline V gene (reference sequence). There are 15 residues in the CDR3. Trimming stripped 5 bases from V and 6 bases from J, with 20 bases between. This chain's CDR3 is CASSISPIQGSEQYF. The DNA of the CDR3 is TGTGCCAGCAGTATTTCACCAATTCAGGGATCCGAGCAGTACTTC.

Concerning this clonotype itself: This clone may be a read error of a much larger clone one base away. The chain joins TRBV6-2 or TRBV6-3 to TRBJ1-5, with no clear D. CDR3 length: 14 amino acids. V lost 8 bases to trimming and J lost 0 bases, with 11 bases between them. Germline-derived CDR1 and CDR2 are MNHEY and SVGEGT. The CDR3 DNA sequence: TGTGCCAGCCGGCCGGATTATAGCAATCAGCCCCAGCATTTT. Residues: CASRPDYSNQPQHF.

The chain recombines TRBV12-3 or TRBV12-4 with TRBJ1-1; D possibly corresponds to TRBD1 (6 bases). V was trimmed by 5 bases and J by 8 bases, leaving 15 bases between them. This CDR3 has 13 amino acids. CDR3 coding DNA: TGTGCCAGCAGTCCGGGGACAAGGATGGAAGCTTTCTTT. Its protein is CASSPGTRMEAFF.

This clonotype has at least ten counts. The chain is built from TRBV4-2 and TRBJ2-7, with TRBD2 matching over 10 bases. Germline V lookup: CDR1 LGHNA, CDR2 YNFKEQ. V lost 0 bases and J lost 3; bases outside the gene matches: 2. CDR3 length: 15 amino acids. Here the CDR3 DNA reads TGTGCCAGCAGCCAAGAAGTAGCGGGAGGCTACGAGCAGTACTTC. Amino acids: CASSQEVAGGYEQYF.

This clonotype was seen ten or more times. This chain links TRBV29-1 with TRBJ2-2; 9 bases align to TRBD1. Germline assignment: CDR1 SQVTM and CDR2 ANQGSEA. The CDR3 length is 16 residues. V shed 3 bases and J 6 bases; nucleotides not matched to a gene: 11. CDR3: CSVDDSGTGSAGELFF. The CDR3 DNA is TGCAGCGTTGACGACTCCGGGACAGGGTCAGCCGGGGAGCTGTTTTTT.